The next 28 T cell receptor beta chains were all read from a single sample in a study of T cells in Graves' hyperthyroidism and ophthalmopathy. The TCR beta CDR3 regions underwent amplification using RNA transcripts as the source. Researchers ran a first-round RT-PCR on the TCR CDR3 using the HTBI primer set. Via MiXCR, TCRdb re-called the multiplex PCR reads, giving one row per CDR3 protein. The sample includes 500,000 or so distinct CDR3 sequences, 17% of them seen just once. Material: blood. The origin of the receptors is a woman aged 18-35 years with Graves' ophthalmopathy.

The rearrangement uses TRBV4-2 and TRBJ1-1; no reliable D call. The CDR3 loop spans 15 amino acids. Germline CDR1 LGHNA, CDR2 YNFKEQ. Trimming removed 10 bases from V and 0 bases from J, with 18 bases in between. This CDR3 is CATTDTRVMNTEAFF. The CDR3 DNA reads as TGTGCCACCACCGACACTCGTGTTATGAACACTGAAGCTTTCTTT.

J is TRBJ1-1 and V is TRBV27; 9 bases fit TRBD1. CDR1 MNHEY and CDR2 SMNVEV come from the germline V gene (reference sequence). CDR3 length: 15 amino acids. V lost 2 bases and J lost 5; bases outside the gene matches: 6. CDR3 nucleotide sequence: TGTGCCAGCAGTTTACGGGACAGGGAGGGGACTGAAGCTTTCTTT. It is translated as CASSLRDREGTEAFF.

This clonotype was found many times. DNA of the CDR3: TGTGCCAGCAGCTTATTCGGGCAGTTTGAAGCTTTCTTT. Protein: CASSLFGQFEAFF. The rearrangement joins TRBV7-6 to TRBJ1-1; D remains ambiguous. The CDR3 sequence is 13 residues long. The germline V gene encodes CDR1 SGHVS and CDR2 FNYEAQ. V was pared by 2 bases and J by 7 bases, with 11 bases between.

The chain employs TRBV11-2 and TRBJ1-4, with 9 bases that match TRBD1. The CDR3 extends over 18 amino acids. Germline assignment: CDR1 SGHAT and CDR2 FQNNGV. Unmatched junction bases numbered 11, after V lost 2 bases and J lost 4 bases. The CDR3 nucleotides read TGTGCCAGCAGCTTACCGAACCCAGGGACAGGGAGTAATGAAAAACTGTTTTTT. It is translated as CASSLPNPGTGSNEKLFF.

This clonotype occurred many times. The CDR3 is CASSLGADQETQYF. The CDR3 DNA follows: TGTGCCAGCAGCTTAGGGGCGGATCAAGAGACCCAGTACTTC. The gene calls are TRBV11-1 and TRBJ2-5; D gene unclear. There are 14 residues in the CDR3. V lost 1 base and J 2 bases, leaving 8 bases between the germline ends. CDR1 and CDR2 (germline): SGHAT, FQDESV (reference sequence).

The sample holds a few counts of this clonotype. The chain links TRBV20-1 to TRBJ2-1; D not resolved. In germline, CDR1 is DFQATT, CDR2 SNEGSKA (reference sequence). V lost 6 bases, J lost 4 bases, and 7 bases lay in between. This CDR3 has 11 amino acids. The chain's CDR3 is CSALSYNEQFF. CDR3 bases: TGCAGTGCCCTTTCATACAATGAGCAGTTCTTC.

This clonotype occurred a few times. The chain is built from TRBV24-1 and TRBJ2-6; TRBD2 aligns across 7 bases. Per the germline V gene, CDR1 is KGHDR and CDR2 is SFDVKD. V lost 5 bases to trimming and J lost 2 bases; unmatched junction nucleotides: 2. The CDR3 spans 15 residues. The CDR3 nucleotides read TGTGCCACCAGTGTTGGGGGGGCTGGGGCCAACGTCCTGACTTTC. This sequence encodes CATSVGGAGANVLTF.

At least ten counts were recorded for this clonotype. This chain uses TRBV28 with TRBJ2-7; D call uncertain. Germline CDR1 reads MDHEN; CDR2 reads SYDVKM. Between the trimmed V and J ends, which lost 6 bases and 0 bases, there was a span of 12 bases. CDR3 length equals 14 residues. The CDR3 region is CASRPLPGSYEQYF. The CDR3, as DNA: TGTGCCAGCAGGCCGTTGCCGGGCTCCTACGAGCAGTACTTC. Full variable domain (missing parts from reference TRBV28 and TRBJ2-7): DVKVTQSSRYLVKRTGEKVFLECVQDMDHENMFWYRQDPGLGLRLIYFSYDVKMKEKGDIPEGYSVSREKKERFSLILESASTNQTSMYLCASRPLPGSYEQYFGPGTRLTVT.

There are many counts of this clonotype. The CDR3 coding sequence is TGTGCCAGCAGTTTAGACAGTTACTACGAGCAGTACTTC. Amino acids: CASSLDSYYEQYF. V gene TRBV12-3 or TRBV12-4 combines with J gene TRBJ2-7, with D unclear. V dropped 1 base and J dropped 3 bases, with 7 bases sitting between them. The CDR3 has 13 amino acids.

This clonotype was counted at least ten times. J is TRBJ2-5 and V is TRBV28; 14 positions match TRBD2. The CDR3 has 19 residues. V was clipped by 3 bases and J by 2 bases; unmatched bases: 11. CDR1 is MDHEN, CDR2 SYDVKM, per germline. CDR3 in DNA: TGTGCCAGCAGTTTTTCGAGGGGACTAGCGGGGGTTCGACAAGAGACCCAGTACTTC. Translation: CASSFSRGLAGVRQETQYF.

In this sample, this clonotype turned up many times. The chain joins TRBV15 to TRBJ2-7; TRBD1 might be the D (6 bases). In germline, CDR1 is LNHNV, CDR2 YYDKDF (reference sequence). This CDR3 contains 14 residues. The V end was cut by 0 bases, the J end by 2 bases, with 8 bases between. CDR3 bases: TGTGCCACCAGCAGAGACAGGGGCCCCTACGAGCAGTACTTC. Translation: CATSRDRGPYEQYF.

CDR3 region: CASSQTDRVYGYTF. CDR3 DNA: TGTGCCAGCAGCCAAACCGACAGGGTCTATGGCTACACCTTC. J is TRBJ1-2 and V is TRBV3-1, with 7 positions matching TRBD1. The CDR3 sequence is 14 residues long. Per germline, CDR1 LGHDT and CDR2 YNNKEL (reference sequence). Losses at the gene ends were 2 bases for V and 4 bases for J; bases not matched to a gene: 4.

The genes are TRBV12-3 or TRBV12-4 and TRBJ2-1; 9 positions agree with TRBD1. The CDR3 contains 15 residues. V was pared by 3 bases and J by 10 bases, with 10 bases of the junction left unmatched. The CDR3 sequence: CASSFSGTGPGEQFF. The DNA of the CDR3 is TGTGCCAGCAGTTTTTCAGGGACAGGGCCTGGAGAGCAGTTCTTC.

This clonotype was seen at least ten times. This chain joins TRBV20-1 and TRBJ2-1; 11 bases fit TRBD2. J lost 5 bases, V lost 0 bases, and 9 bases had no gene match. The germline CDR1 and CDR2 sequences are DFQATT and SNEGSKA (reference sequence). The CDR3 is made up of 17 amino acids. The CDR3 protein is CSARDLTSGRIDNEQFF. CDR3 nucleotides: TGCAGTGCTAGAGATCTCACTAGCGGGAGAATTGACAATGAGCAGTTCTTC.

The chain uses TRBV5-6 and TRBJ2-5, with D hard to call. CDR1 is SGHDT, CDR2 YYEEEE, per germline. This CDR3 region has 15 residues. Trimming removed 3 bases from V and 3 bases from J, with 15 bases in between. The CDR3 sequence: CASSSVRRAEETQYF. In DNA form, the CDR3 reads TGTGCCAGCAGCTCCGTAAGACGGGCAGAAGAGACCCAGTACTTC.

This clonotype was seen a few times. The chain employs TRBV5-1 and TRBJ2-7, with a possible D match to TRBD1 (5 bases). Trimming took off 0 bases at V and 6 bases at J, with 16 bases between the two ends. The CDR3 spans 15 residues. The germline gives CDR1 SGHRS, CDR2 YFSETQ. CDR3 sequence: CASSLESGAVPEQYF. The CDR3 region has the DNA TGCGCCAGCAGCTTGGAATCTGGGGCCGTACCCGAGCAGTACTTC.

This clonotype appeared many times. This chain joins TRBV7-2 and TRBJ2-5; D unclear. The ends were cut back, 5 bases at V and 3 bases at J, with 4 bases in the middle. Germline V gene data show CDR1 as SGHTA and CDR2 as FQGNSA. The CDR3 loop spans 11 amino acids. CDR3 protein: CASSQKETQYF. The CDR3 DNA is TGTGCCAGCAGCCAGAAAGAGACCCAGTACTTC.

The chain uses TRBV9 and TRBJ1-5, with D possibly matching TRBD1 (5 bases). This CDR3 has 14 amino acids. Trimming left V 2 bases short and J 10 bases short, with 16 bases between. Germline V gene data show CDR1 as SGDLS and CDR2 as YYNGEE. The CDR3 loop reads CASSVRDGQSPQHF. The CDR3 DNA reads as TGTGCCAGCAGCGTCCGGGACGGTCAATCACCCCAGCATTTT.

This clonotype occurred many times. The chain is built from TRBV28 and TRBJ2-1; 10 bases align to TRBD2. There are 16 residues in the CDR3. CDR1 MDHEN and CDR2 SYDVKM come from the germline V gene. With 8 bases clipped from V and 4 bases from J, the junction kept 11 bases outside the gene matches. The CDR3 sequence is CASELVAGGSYNEQFF. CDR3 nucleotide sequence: TGTGCCAGCGAATTGGTAGCGGGGGGATCTTACAATGAGCAGTTCTTC.

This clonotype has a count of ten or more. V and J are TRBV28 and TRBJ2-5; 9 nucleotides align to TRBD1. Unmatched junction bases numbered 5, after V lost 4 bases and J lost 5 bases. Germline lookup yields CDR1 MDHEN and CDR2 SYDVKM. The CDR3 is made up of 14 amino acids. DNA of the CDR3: TGTGCCAGCAGTTCCCGGACAGGGGAGGAGACCCAGTACTTC. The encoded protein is CASSSRTGEETQYF.

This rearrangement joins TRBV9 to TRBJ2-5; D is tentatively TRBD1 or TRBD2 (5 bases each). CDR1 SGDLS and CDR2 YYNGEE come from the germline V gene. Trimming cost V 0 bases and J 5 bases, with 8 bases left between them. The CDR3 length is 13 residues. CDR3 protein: CASSVGGMETQYF. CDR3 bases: TGTGCCAGCAGCGTAGGGGGGATGGAGACCCAGTACTTC. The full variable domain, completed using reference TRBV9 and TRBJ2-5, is DSGVTQTPKHLITATGQRVTLRCSPRSGDLSVYWYQQSLDQGLQFLIQYYNGEERAKGNILERFSAQQFPDLHSELNLSSLELGDSALYFCASSVGGMETQYFGPGTRLLVL.

CDR3 protein: CASSLIGWTGALNEQYF. The CDR3 nucleotides are TGTGCCAGCAGTTTGATTGGGTGGACAGGGGCTCTAAACGAGCAGTACTTC. V gene TRBV28 combines with J gene TRBJ2-7; 9 bases fit TRBD1. The CDR3 extends over 17 amino acids. Germline loops: CDR1 MDHEN, CDR2 SYDVKM. The V and J ends lost 3 bases and 5 bases, in that order; junction bases with no gene match: 14. Combining the CDR3 with reference TRBV28 and TRBJ2-7 gives the whole variable domain DVKVTQSSRYLVKRTGEKVFLECVQDMDHENMFWYRQDPGLGLRLIYFSYDVKMKEKGDIPEGYSVSREKKERFSLILESASTNQTSMYLCASSLIGWTGALNEQYFGPGTRLTVT.

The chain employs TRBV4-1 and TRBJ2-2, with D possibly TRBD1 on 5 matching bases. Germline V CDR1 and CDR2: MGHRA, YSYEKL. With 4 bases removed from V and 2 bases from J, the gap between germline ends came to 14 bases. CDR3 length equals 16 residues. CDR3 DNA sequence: TGCGCCAGCAGCCGAACACAGGATGCTAACACCGGGGAGCTGTTTTTT. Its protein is CASSRTQDANTGELFF.

The CDR3 protein is CSARGAGITGELFF. The CDR3 DNA reads as TGCAGTGCTAGAGGGGCAGGAATCACCGGGGAGCTGTTTTTT. This chain uses TRBV20-1 with TRBJ2-2; no clear D. CDR1 is DFQATT and CDR2 is SNEGSKA in the germline V gene (reference sequence). Trimming removed 1 base at V and 4 bases at J, with 10 bases between. The CDR3 length is 14 residues.

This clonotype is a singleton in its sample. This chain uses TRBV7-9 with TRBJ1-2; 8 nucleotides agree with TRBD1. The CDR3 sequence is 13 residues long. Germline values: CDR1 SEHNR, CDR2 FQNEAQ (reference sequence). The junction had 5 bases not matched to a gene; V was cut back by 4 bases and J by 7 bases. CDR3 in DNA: TGTGCCAGCAGCTATTATACAGGGGGTGGCTACACCTTC. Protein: CASSYYTGGGYTF.

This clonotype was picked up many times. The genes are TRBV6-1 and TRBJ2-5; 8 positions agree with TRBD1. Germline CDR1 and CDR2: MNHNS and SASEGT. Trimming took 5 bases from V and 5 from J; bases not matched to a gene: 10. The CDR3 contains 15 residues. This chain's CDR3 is CASSSGQGRGETQYF. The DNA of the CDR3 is TGTGCCAGCAGTTCCGGACAGGGTAGAGGGGAGACCCAGTACTTC.

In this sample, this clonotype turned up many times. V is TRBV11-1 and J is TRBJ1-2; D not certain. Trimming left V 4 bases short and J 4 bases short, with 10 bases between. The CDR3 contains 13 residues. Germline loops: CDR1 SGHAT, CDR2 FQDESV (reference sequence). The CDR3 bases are TGTGCCAGCAGCTCGGACGGATTCTATGGCTACACCTTC. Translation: CASSSDGFYGYTF.

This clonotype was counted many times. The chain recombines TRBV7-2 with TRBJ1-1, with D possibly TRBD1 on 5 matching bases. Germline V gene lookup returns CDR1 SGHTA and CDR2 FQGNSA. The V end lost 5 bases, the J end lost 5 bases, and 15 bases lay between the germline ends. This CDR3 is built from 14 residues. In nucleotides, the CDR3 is TGTGCCAGCAGCGAAAACTGGGGGGGGACTGAAGCTTTCTTT. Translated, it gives CASSENWGGTEAFF.